This entry describes one T cell receptor (beta chain). The antigen it binds to is not known. No qualities accompany the bases; no much larger clone lies one base away. This entry comes from a study of CD8 T cells in ankylosing spondylitis (dated by TCRdb to about 2017). Looking at the study overall: The study profiled T cell receptor beta repertoires in healthy donors and ankylosing spondylitis patients to find disease-linked TCR variants. The full study cohort comprised around 25 ankylosing spondylitis patients and 110 or so healthy donors. Peripheral blood was sampled, and synovial fluid was additionally collected from ankylosing spondylitis patients.

The reads were generated on an Illumina HiSeq 2500. Quantitative 5'-RACE with molecular barcodes was used to prepare TCR beta libraries. As for the original processing: To identify disease-linked TCR variants, a new computational method was used, one built on a probabilistic model of VDJ rearrangement. TCRdb trimmed the raw reads at Q25, called clones with MiXCR and kept productive beta chains. Every CDR3 protein is listed once, alongside the most common genes and DNA of its rows. The V and J calls, along with clone size, are taken from TCRdb and not from the paper's own processing. For this sample there are some 220,000 distinct CDR3 sequences; approximately 7.6% appear just once. 4% to 5% of the sample lies in the top ten. CDR1 and CDR2 (SSHAT, FNYEAQ) derive from the germline V gene (reference sequence). From V the trimming removes 5 bases and from J it removes 6 bases, while the gene matches leave 8 bases of the junction unaccounted for. Taken from cysteine to phenylalanine, the CDR3 has 14 residues. Of all the DNA, just the CDR3 is kept, 42 bases in frame from base 1.

Paper-wide results and their limitations: Blood from ankylosing spondylitis patients appeared to be characterized by a TCR beta motif composed of under ten highly homologous amino acid variants. The disease-linked clones had a CD8+ phenotype and were found at relatively low frequencies in peripheral blood. The disease-linked clones were reported as significantly enriched in matched synovial fluid samples from ankylosing spondylitis patients. Some motif variants had previously been reported in the synovial fluid and blood of reactive arthritis patients, which suggests shared mechanisms of disease initiation.

The sample was blood, either unsorted or a sorted T cell fraction (not recorded which). The chain is assembled from TRBV7-7 and TRBJ2-7, with 9 bases matching TRBD1. This sequence originates from a female donor with ankylosing spondylitis or in good health (not recorded which). CDR3 sequence: CASSPLGQGFEQYF. The DNA is TGTGCCAGCAGCCCCTTGGGACAGGGTTTCGAGCAGTACTTC.